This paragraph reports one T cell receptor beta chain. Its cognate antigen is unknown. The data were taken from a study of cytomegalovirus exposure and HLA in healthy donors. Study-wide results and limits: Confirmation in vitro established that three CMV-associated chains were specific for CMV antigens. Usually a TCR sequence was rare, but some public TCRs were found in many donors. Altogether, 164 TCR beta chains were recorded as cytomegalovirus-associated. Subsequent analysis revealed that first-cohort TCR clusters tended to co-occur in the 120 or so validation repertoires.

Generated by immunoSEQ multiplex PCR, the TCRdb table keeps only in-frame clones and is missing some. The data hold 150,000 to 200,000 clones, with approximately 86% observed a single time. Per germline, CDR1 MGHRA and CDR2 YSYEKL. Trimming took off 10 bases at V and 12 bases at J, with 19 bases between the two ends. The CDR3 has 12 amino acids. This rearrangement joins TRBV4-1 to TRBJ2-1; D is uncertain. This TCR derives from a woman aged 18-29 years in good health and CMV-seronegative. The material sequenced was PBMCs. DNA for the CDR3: TGCGCCACTGCCCAAGGCGGTAGTGGGCAGTTCTTC. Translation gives CATAQGGSGQFF.